This entry lists 24 T cell receptor beta chains sequenced from one sample in a study of T cells in Graves' hyperthyroidism and ophthalmopathy. There were TCR beta CDR3 regions amplified from RNA transcripts. An initial round of RT-PCR targeting the TCR CDR3 relied on the HTBI primer set. Each CDR3 protein gets one entry after TCRdb re-called the multiplex PCR reads with MiXCR. Of a few hundred thousand distinct CDR3 sequences listed, around 21% are singletons. Sequencing used blood. These receptors all stem from a man younger than 35 with Graves' hyperthyroidism.

This clonotype was observed at least ten times. The chain combines TRBV12-3 or TRBV12-4 with TRBJ1-5; the D gene is possibly TRBD1 (5 bases). V lost 7 bases to trimming and J lost 5 bases, with 12 bases between them. CDR3 length: 13 residues. The CDR3 reads CASTWGGYQPQHF. The CDR3 DNA sequence: TGTGCCAGCACATGGGGGGGTTATCAGCCCCAGCATTTT.

This clonotype came up many times. The CDR3 sequence is CASSWSGGSSYEQYF. The CDR3 region has the DNA TGTGCCAGCAGTTGGAGCGGGGGCAGCTCCTACGAGCAGTACTTC. The chain uses TRBV27 and TRBJ2-7, with TRBD2 matching over 8 bases. The germline V gene has CDR1 MNHEY and CDR2 SMNVEV (reference sequence). Trimming cost V 4 bases and J 0 bases; bases outside gene matches: 5. This CDR3 has 15 residues.

This clonotype was observed a handful of times. V usage is TRBV11-2 and J usage is TRBJ1-1, with TRBD1 matching over 10 bases. The CDR3 has 17 amino acids. V was pared by 3 bases and J by 0 bases, with 7 bases of the junction left unmatched. CDR1 and CDR2 from the germline V gene are SGHAT and FQNNGV. The CDR3: CASSFGQGEHMNTEAFF. In nucleotides, the CDR3 is TGTGCCAGCAGCTTCGGACAGGGGGAACACATGAACACTGAAGCTTTCTTT.

The V gene is TRBV6-1, the J gene TRBJ2-7; D gene uncertain. Between the trimmed V and J ends, which lost 1 base and 4 bases, there was a span of 14 bases. The CDR3 length is 15 residues. Germline V CDR1 and CDR2: MNHNS, SASEGT. This CDR3 reads CASSEGTGAWYEQYF. As DNA, the CDR3 is TGTGCCAGCAGTGAAGGAACCGGAGCCTGGTACGAGCAGTACTTC.

This clonotype appeared a few times. This CDR3 reads CASSQVRGVAYEQYF. The CDR3 nucleotides read TGCGCCAGCAGCCAAGTAAGGGGGGTCGCCTACGAGCAGTACTTC. The chain employs TRBV4-1 and TRBJ2-7, with D perhaps TRBD1 or TRBD2 (6 bases each). The CDR3 is made up of 15 amino acids. V lost 1 base, J lost 2 bases, and 12 bases lay in between. Germline V CDR1 and CDR2: MGHRA, YSYEKL.

In this sample, this clonotype turned up a few times. The chain links TRBV3-1 to TRBJ1-2; 7 bases are a match to TRBD1. The CDR3 is 13 residues long. Looked up from germline, CDR1 is LGHDT and CDR2 is YNNKEL (reference sequence). J lost 6 bases, V lost 5 bases, and 6 bases had no gene match. The CDR3 region has the DNA TGTGCCAGCAGCTTGGGGACAGAGAATGGCTACACCTTC. Its protein is CASSLGTENGYTF.

This clonotype occurred many times. The rearrangement links TRBV28 to TRBJ1-1; 9 positions agree with TRBD1. With V trimmed by 6 bases and J by 4 bases, 9 bases remained unmatched. There are 15 residues in the CDR3. Germline CDR1 is MDHEN and CDR2 is SYDVKM. CDR3 in amino acids: CASSPDRGYGTEAFF. The CDR3 DNA reads as TGTGCCAGCAGCCCCGACAGGGGGTATGGCACTGAAGCTTTCTTT.

V usage is TRBV25-1 and J usage is TRBJ2-7; 10 positions agree with TRBD1. Losses at the gene ends were 2 bases for V and 9 bases for J; bases not matched to a gene: 16. Germline V CDR1 and CDR2: MGHDK, SYGVNS. CDR3 size: 17 residues. CDR3 sequence reads: CASSELSGDRGLSGQYF. CDR3 DNA sequence: TGTGCCAGCAGTGAACTGTCCGGGGACAGGGGCCTCTCCGGGCAGTACTTC.

The chain recombines TRBV5-1 with TRBJ1-1; perhaps TRBD1 as D (6 bases). CDR3 size: 13 residues. Trimming stripped 4 bases from V and 7 bases from J, with 14 bases between. From germline, CDR1 is SGHRS and CDR2 YFSETQ. This CDR3 reads CASSGGAWGEAFF. The CDR3 nucleotides are TGCGCCAGCAGCGGGGGCGCCTGGGGTGAAGCTTTCTTT.

The CDR3 spells CASSHRGRGVPYEQYF. Written as DNA, the CDR3 is TGTGCCAGCAGTCACAGGGGGCGCGGGGTTCCCTACGAGCAGTACTTC. The chain is built from TRBV6-4 and TRBJ2-7, with 9 bases lining up with TRBD1. The germline V gene encodes CDR1 MRHNA and CDR2 SNTAGT. Germline trimming cut 5 bases from V and 2 bases from J; bases unmatched to any gene: 10. The CDR3 extends over 16 amino acids.

This clonotype was observed at least ten times. This chain joins TRBV12-3 or TRBV12-4 and TRBJ2-7; D tentatively reads TRBD1 or TRBD2 (5 bases each). V lost 0 bases and J 2 bases, leaving 11 bases between the germline ends. The CDR3 contains 15 residues. CDR3 coding DNA: TGTGCCAGCAGTTTAGCGGGGAGACAGACCTACGAGCAGTACTTC. It codes for CASSLAGRQTYEQYF.

The chain employs TRBV6-1 and TRBJ2-7; D unresolved. This CDR3 has 14 residues. Germline V gives CDR1 MNHNS, CDR2 SASEGT. V was clipped by 2 bases and J by 3 bases, with 11 bases between them. CDR3 sequence (DNA): TGTGCCAGCAGTGAATATTATCAGAGCTACGAGCAGTACTTC. Protein sequence: CASSEYYQSYEQYF.

This clonotype showed up just a few times. The V and J genes are TRBV20-1 and TRBJ1-3, with D uncertain. V dropped 0 bases and J dropped 0 bases, with 15 bases sitting between them. The CDR3 runs 17 residues. Germline lookup yields CDR1 DFQATT and CDR2 SNEGSKA (reference sequence). The CDR3 bases are TGCAGTGCTAGAGATCGAGGCGCCAGCCTCTCTGGAAACACCATATATTTT. Its translation is CSARDRGASLSGNTIYF.

The sample holds many counts of this clonotype. The chain couples TRBV7-9 to TRBJ1-3; D is uncertain. CDR3 length equals 13 residues. Germline V gene data show CDR1 as SEHNR and CDR2 as FQNEAQ (reference sequence). Trimming pared 4 bases from V and 2 bases from J, leaving 6 bases between. This chain's CDR3 is CASSSTPGNTIYF. CDR3 DNA sequence: TGTGCCAGCAGCTCCACCCCTGGAAACACCATATATTTT.

The chain is built from TRBV6-1 and TRBJ2-7; 7 bases are a match to TRBD1. Trimming took 6 bases from V and 1 from J; bases not matched to a gene: 6. There are 14 residues in the CDR3. Looked up from germline, CDR1 is MNHNS and CDR2 is SASEGT. The CDR3 nucleotides are TGTGCCAGCAGGCCCCGGGGACAGTCCTACGAGCAGTACTTC. Translation gives CASRPRGQSYEQYF.

The chain joins TRBV11-2 to TRBJ1-1; 7 positions match TRBD1. Germline assignment: CDR1 SGHAT and CDR2 FQNNGV. The CDR3 has 12 residues. Germline trimming cut 3 bases from V and 7 bases from J; bases unmatched to any gene: 2. The CDR3 spells CASSLGTVEAFF. The CDR3 DNA reads as TGTGCCAGCAGCTTGGGGACAGTTGAAGCTTTCTTT.

This clonotype was detected many times. CDR3 coding DNA: TGTGCCAGCGCCCCCGGTCGTGGGGGGAGAAACTATGGCTACACCTTC. Amino acids: CASAPGRGGRNYGYTF. The chain couples TRBV12-3 or TRBV12-4 to TRBJ1-2, with D tentatively TRBD1 (5 bases). The V and J ends lost 8 bases and 2 bases respectively, with 21 bases between them. This CDR3 region has 16 residues.

The chain couples TRBV10-3 to TRBJ2-6; 8 bases map to TRBD1. The V and J ends lost 6 bases and 0 bases, in that order; junction bases with no gene match: 16. The CDR3 has 20 amino acids. Germline V gives CDR1 ENHRY, CDR2 SYGVKD. The CDR3 here is CAIRTGDRLSNSSGANVLTF. The CDR3 nucleotides are TGTGCCATCAGGACAGGGGACAGACTTTCTAATTCCTCTGGGGCCAACGTCCTGACTTTC.

This clonotype appeared a few times. This sequence may be a read error, since a much larger clone differs from it by one base. The rearrangement links TRBV30 to TRBJ1-2; no clear D. CDR3 length: 11 amino acids. The V and J ends lost 1 base and 4 bases respectively, with 4 bases between them. Germline V gene sequence: CDR1 GTSNPN, CDR2 SVGIG (reference sequence). DNA of the CDR3: TGTGCCTGGAGTGACAGCTATGGCTACACCTTC. Its protein product is CAWSDSYGYTF.

This clonotype was observed at least ten times. The chain joins TRBV6-2 or TRBV6-3 to TRBJ1-5, with unresolved D. CDR1 is MNHEY and CDR2 is SVGEGT in the germline V gene. This CDR3 region has 13 residues. V lost 4 bases to trimming and J lost 5 bases, with 9 bases between them. The CDR3 DNA is TGTGCCAGCAGTTGGTCACGGGATCAGCCCCAGCATTTT. Translating gives CASSWSRDQPQHF.

This clonotype was seen just once. This may come from a read error, since a much larger clone is one base off. The conserved phenylalanine or tryptophan normally closing the CDR3 is absent here, so this likely arose from a read error. This chain connects TRBV29-1 to TRBJ1-1; tentative D call: TRBD1 (5 bases). CDR3 length: 13 residues. V lost 3 bases and J lost 2, with 10 bases in between. The germline V gene has CDR1 SQVTM and CDR2 ANQGSEA. CDR3 DNA sequence: TGCAGCGTTGAGAAAGGGGTCAACACTGAAGCTTTCGTT. Translating gives CSVEKGVNTEAFV.

The sample holds a few counts of this clonotype. CDR3 in amino acids: CASSQEWGGATNEKLFF. In DNA form, the CDR3 reads TGCGCCAGCAGCCAAGAATGGGGGGGGGCAACTAATGAAAAACTGTTTTTT. V usage is TRBV4-1 and J usage is TRBJ1-4, with D possibly matching TRBD1 (5 bases). This CDR3 is 17 amino acids long. V dropped 0 bases and J dropped 0 bases, with 11 bases sitting between them. Germline values: CDR1 MGHRA, CDR2 YSYEKL.

V gene TRBV6-1 combines with J gene TRBJ1-2, with a tentative D call TRBD1 (6 bases). The V gene lost 4 bases and the J gene lost 6 bases, with 15 bases spanning the gap. Germline V gives CDR1 MNHNS, CDR2 SASEGT. CDR3 length: 14 amino acids. The CDR3 sequence: CASSGAGGADGYTF. The CDR3 DNA is TGTGCCAGCAGTGGGGCGGGGGGCGCGGATGGCTACACCTTC.

This clonotype was picked up a small number of times. The rearrangement links TRBV2 to TRBJ2-2, with TRBD2 matching 9 bases. From germline, CDR1 is SNHLY and CDR2 FYNNEI. The V and J ends lost 6 bases and 0 bases, in that order; junction bases with no gene match: 2. The length of the CDR3 is 15 residues. The CDR3 loop reads CASRRLAANTGELFF. CDR3 bases: TGTGCCAGCAGGCGACTAGCGGCGAACACCGGGGAGCTGTTTTTT.